A selection of T cell receptor beta chains follows, all from one sample in a study of cytomegalovirus exposure and HLA in healthy donors. Profiling relied on immunoSEQ multiplex PCR, and the TCRdb table lists in-frame clones only, not all of them. In the table there are roughly 100,000 clones, more than 75% of which are singletons. The sample taken for sequencing was PBMCs. The receptors derive from a woman between 18 and 29 years old in good health and CMV-seropositive. CDR3s include the opening cysteine and the closing phenylalanine or tryptophan. The D gene is left open where the match is weak. The size field is filled for only some rows; it gives once, few, many or a size class.

V gene	clone size	J gene	D gene	CDR3 DNA	CDR3 protein
TRBV10-1	.	TRBJ2-7	.	TGCGCCAGCAGTGAGTCCAGGGACTCCTACGAGCAGTACTTC	CASSESRDSYEQYF
TRBV28	few	TRBJ1-5	TRBD1	TGTGCCAGCAGTTTCGGACAGGGGGTTAATCAGCCCCAGCATTTT	CASSFGQGVNQPQHF
TRBV7-9	.	TRBJ2-7	TRBD2	TGTGCCAGCAGCTTGGGGGGGACCTTTCAAGAGCAGTACTTC	CASSLGGTFQEQYF
TRBV21-1	.	TRBJ2-3	.	TGTGCCAGCAGCAGGACTAGCGACACAGATACGCAGTATTTT	CASSRTSDTDTQYF
TRBV29-1	.	TRBJ2-5	.	TGCAGCGTTTCCGTCGGACAGTCACAAGAGACCCAGTACTTC	CSVSVGQSQETQYF
TRBV11-1	.	TRBJ2-1	TRBD2	TGTGCCAGCAGCTTGGGCGGGGGGGCTGATGAGCAGTTCTTC	CASSLGGGADEQFF
TRBV6-5	.	TRBJ2-5	TRBD2	TGTGCCAGCAGTCCGGGGGGCCAAGAGACCCAGTACTTC	CASSPGGQETQYF
TRBV6-1	.	TRBJ2-5	TRBD1	TGTGCCAGCAGAAGGACAGGGGGGTACGAAGAGACCCAGTACTTC	CASRRTGGYEETQYF
TRBV29-1	.	TRBJ2-2	.	TGCAGCGTTGGGAGTGACAGGCGTAACACCGGGGAGCTGTTTTTT	CSVGSDRRNTGELFF
TRBV9	.	TRBJ1-1	TRBD1	TGTGCCAGCAGCTCCGGGACAGCCGACCTGGAAGCTTTCTTT	CASSSGTADLEAFF
TRBV5-1	.	TRBJ1-4	.	TGCGCCAGCAGCTTGGAGTGGACAGTTAATGAAAAACTGTTTTTT	CASSLEWTVNEKLFF
TRBV29-1	.	TRBJ1-5	.	TGCAGCGTTGGAGACAGGACAAATCAGCCCCAGCATTTT	CSVGDRTNQPQHF
TRBV27	.	TRBJ1-2	.	TGTGCCAGCAGTTTAATGGGCGGGGGTATAGGGGAGTATGGCTACACCTTC	CASSLMGGGIGEYGYTF
TRBV9	.	TRBJ2-2	TRBD2	TGTGCCAGCAGCGTAGCGGTGGGGGGGAGGACCGGGGAGCTGTTTTTT	CASSVAVGGRTGELFF
TRBV18	.	TRBJ1-5	.	TGTGCCAGCTCACCGTCAGGAAGAGGCAATCAGCCCCAGCATTTT	CASSPSGRGNQPQHF
TRBV18	.	TRBJ2-7	TRBD2	TGTGCCAGCTCAGGCGCTAGCGGGGGGACCCTGGGCGAGCAGTACTTC	CASSGASGGTLGEQYF
TRBV27	.	TRBJ2-3	.	TGTGCCAGCAGTTCTAGAGGCACGCAGTATTTT	CASSSRGTQYF
TRBV7-9	once	TRBJ2-4	.	TGTGCGACCAGCTTAGACGCATTACTAAAAAACATTCAGTACTTC	CATSLDALLKNIQYF
TRBV29-1	.	TRBJ1-6	.	TGCAGCGTAGCGGCTACCCGGGACCCCTTAGCGGCCCTCCACTTT	CSVAATRDPLAALHF
TRBV5-1	.	TRBJ1-3	.	TGCGCCAGCAGCCCTCGTCCTGGAAACACCATATATTTT	CASSPRPGNTIYF
TRBV9	.	TRBJ2-3	.	TGTGCCAGCAGCGCGCAGGGGACCACAGATACGCAGTATTTT	CASSAQGTTDTQYF
TRBV11-2	.	TRBJ2-5	.	TGTGCCAGCAGCCCTGCGGAGACCCAGTACTTC	CASSPAETQYF
TRBV5-1	.	TRBJ2-5	.	TGCGCCAGCAGCTTGACCCCAACCGGGGAGACCCAGTACTTC	CASSLTPTGETQYF
TRBV4-3	once	TRBJ1-1	TRBD1	TGCGCCAGCAGCCACGGGACAGGGGGCACTGAAGCTTTCTTT	CASSHGTGGTEAFF
TRBV9	.	TRBJ1-1	TRBD1	TGTGCCAGCAGCGTACTACAGGGGATGAACACTGAAGCTTTCTTT	CASSVLQGMNTEAFF
TRBV11-2	.	TRBJ2-1	TRBD2	TGTGCCAGCAGCTCATCGAGCGGGAGAGGAGGCAATGAGCAGTTCTTC	CASSSSSGRGGNEQFF
TRBV4-1	.	TRBJ2-2	TRBD2	TGCGCCAGCAGCCAGGGACTAGCCTCCGGGGAGCTGTTTTTT	CASSQGLASGELFF
TRBV28	.	TRBJ2-7	TRBD1	TGTGCCAGCAGTTTTGGGACAGCTTACGAGCAGTACTTC	CASSFGTAYEQYF
TRBV27	.	TRBJ2-7	.	TGTGCCAGCAGTTGGACAGTTAGCTACGAGCAGTACTTC	CASSWTVSYEQYF